A single sample is the source of the 14 T cell receptor beta chains below, sequenced in a study of T-cell memory formation after mild COVID-19. Using its own MiXCR run on the 5' RACE reads, TCRdb lists one record per CDR3 protein. The repertoire has a few hundred thousand distinct CDR3 sequences, approximately 25% of them found once; the top ten carry approximately 12%. Sequences were obtained from PBMCs or a T cell subset sorted from them (not recorded which). These receptors came from an adult woman who had mild COVID-19 (a few samples of this study predate the infection). Cell type and time point are not known.

This clonotype was recorded a few times. The CDR3 DNA reads as TGTGCCAGCAGCTTATTGGGCAGGGAGGAACAGCACTATGGCTACACCTTC. It codes for CASSLLGREEQHYGYTF. The rearrangement links TRBV7-2 to TRBJ1-2; D perhaps matches TRBD1 (5 bases). The CDR3 is made up of 17 amino acids. The ends were cut back, 2 bases at V and 3 bases at J, with 19 bases in the middle. In germline, CDR1 is SGHTA, CDR2 FQGNSA. The variable domain in full, with the rest retrieved from reference TRBV7-2 and TRBJ1-2, is GAGVSQSPSNKVTEKGKDVELRCDPISGHTALYWYRQSLGQGLEFLIYFQGNSAPDKSGLPSDRFSAERTGGSVSTLTIQRTQQEDSAVYLCASSLLGREEQHYGYTFGSGTRLTVV.

The chain recombines TRBV5-1 with TRBJ1-5; possible D gene TRBD1, 5 bases. Germline CDR1 is SGHRS and CDR2 is YFSETQ. This CDR3 is built from 14 residues. Trimming took 2 bases from V and 5 from J, leaving 11 bases between them. The CDR3 nucleotides read TGCGCCAGCAGCTTTGGAGGGGACGATCAGCCCCAGCATTTT. It codes for CASSFGGDDQPQHF. Filled out from reference TRBV5-1 and TRBJ1-5, the complete variable domain reads KAGVTQTPRYLIKTRGQQVTLSCSPISGHRSVSWYQQTPGQGLQFLFEYFSETQRNKGNFPGRFSGRQFSNSRSEMNVSTLELGDSALYLCASSFGGDDQPQHFGDGTRLSIL.

This clonotype occurred a few times. V is TRBV12-3 or TRBV12-4 and J is TRBJ2-2, with D perhaps given as TRBD1 or TRBD2 (7 bases each). The CDR3 is 17 amino acids. V lost 4 bases, J lost 5 bases, and 20 bases lay in between. The CDR3 is CASSSYQGGSDTGELFF. The CDR3 DNA reads as TGTGCCAGCAGTTCCTACCAGGGGGGGAGTGATACCGGGGAGCTGTTTTTT.

The chain uses TRBV21-1 and TRBJ2-6; the D call TRBD1 from the table was never checked on the DNA. TRBV21-1 is classified as a pseudogene. This CDR3 region has 15 residues. The CDR3 protein is CASSKRGGWANVLTF. In DNA, the CDR3 is TGTGCCAGCAGCAAGAGGGGCGGTTGGGCCAACGTCCTGACTTTC.

This chain links TRBV14 with TRBJ2-2; D gene unclear. This CDR3 comprises 12 residues. From germline, CDR1 is SGHDN and CDR2 FVKESK. V lost 4 bases, J lost 9 bases, and 9 bases lay in between. CDR3 DNA sequence: TGTGCCAGCAGCCCCTCAGCCAGGGAGCTGTTTTTT. This sequence encodes CASSPSARELFF.

This clonotype was recorded a few times. This chain uses TRBV6-6 with TRBJ2-7, with D possibly matching TRBD2 (5 bases). Germline V gene lookup returns CDR1 MNHNY and CDR2 SVGAGI (reference sequence). V was cut by 6 bases and J by 3 bases, with 27 bases left in between. The CDR3 loop spans 18 amino acids. This chain's CDR3 is CASSPSRGYRGDDYEQYF. The CDR3 nucleotides read TGTGCCAGCAGCCCGAGTAGAGGGTATAGAGGCGATGACTACGAGCAGTACTTC.

The chain is built from TRBV20-1 and TRBJ1-1; D might be TRBD1 (5 bases). CDR3 length: 13 residues. In germline, CDR1 is DFQATT, CDR2 SNEGSKA (reference sequence). Trimming shortened V by 3 bases and J by 4 bases, and 12 bases separated the two germline ends. This CDR3 reads CSARFGGGTEAFF. CDR3 coding DNA: TGCAGTGCTAGGTTCGGCGGGGGCACTGAAGCTTTCTTT.

The chain has TRBV12-3 or TRBV12-4 and TRBJ1-3, with a weak D call TRBD1 (6 bases). The V end was cut by 6 bases, the J end by 3 bases, with 24 bases between. The CDR3 is 18 amino acids. CDR3 protein: CASSPGGIGGSYGNTIYF. CDR3 in DNA: TGTGCCAGCAGCCCCGGGGGTATAGGGGGATCGTATGGAAACACCATATATTTT.

This clonotype appeared a few times. The genes are TRBV6-2 or TRBV6-3 and TRBJ2-5; 8 bases line up with TRBD2. The CDR3 sequence is 14 residues long. The V gene end was trimmed by 6 bases and the J gene end by 3 bases; junction bases not matched to a gene: 6. Per germline, CDR1 MNHEY and CDR2 SVGEGT. The CDR3 DNA is TGTGCCAGCAGCCGGACTAGCCGAGAAGAGACCCAGTACTTC. Protein sequence: CASSRTSREETQYF.

This clonotype showed up just once. This rearrangement joins TRBV6-5 to TRBJ1-1; TRBD1 agrees at 9 bases. Trimming at V came to 6 bases and at J to 4 bases, leaving 6 bases not matched to a gene. This CDR3 spans 14 amino acids. Per the germline V gene, CDR1 is MNHEY and CDR2 is SVGAGI. CDR3 nucleotide sequence: TGTGCCAGCAGGAACAGGGGGCTTAGCACTGAAGCTTTCTTT. This codes for CASRNRGLSTEAFF.

CDR3 DNA: TGTGCCAGCAGCGTAGCTTGGTCAGACACAGATACGCAGTATTTT. Its protein product is CASSVAWSDTDTQYF. The chain uses TRBV9 and TRBJ2-3; D gene unclear. Germline values: CDR1 SGDLS, CDR2 YYNGEE. V was shortened by 0 bases and J by 2 bases, with 10 bases between the two germline ends. The CDR3 is made up of 15 amino acids. Using reference TRBV9 and TRBJ2-3 for the parts outside the CDR3, the full variable domain is DSGVTQTPKHLITATGQRVTLRCSPRSGDLSVYWYQQSLDQGLQFLIQYYNGEERAKGNILERFSAQQFPDLHSELNLSSLELGDSALYFCASSVAWSDTDTQYFGPGTRLTVL.

The V gene is TRBV7-2, the J gene TRBJ1-1, with D uncertain. V was cut by 1 base and J by 1 base, with 7 bases left in between. CDR3 size: 14 residues. Germline CDR1 is SGHTA and CDR2 is FQGNSA. The CDR3 DNA sequence: TGTGCCAGCAGCTTAGGAACAGAGAACACTGAAGCTTTCTTT. The encoded protein is CASSLGTENTEAFF.

The chain has TRBV14 and TRBJ1-2, with 7 bases aligning to TRBD1. CDR3 length: 16 amino acids. Trimming removed 1 base from V and 4 bases from J; junction bases left unmatched: 9. Looked up from germline, CDR1 is SGHDN and CDR2 is FVKESK. CDR3 sequence: CASSQAGKGGGYGYTF. In DNA form, the CDR3 reads TGTGCCAGCAGCCAAGCTGGGAAAGGGGGCGGCTATGGCTACACCTTC.

This clonotype was detected a few times. The genes are TRBV7-9 and TRBJ2-1, with unresolved D. Germline V gives CDR1 SEHNR, CDR2 FQNEAQ (reference sequence). The CDR3 length is 16 residues. V was pared by 5 bases and J by 0 bases, with 14 bases between. The CDR3 here is CASSRGPQSSYNEQFF. The CDR3 DNA is TGTGCCAGCAGCCGCGGCCCCCAAAGCTCCTACAATGAGCAGTTCTTC.